This entry lists 32 T cell receptor beta chains sequenced from one sample in a study of T cells in tumors and immune-related adverse events. Using immunoSEQ multiplex PCR, the repertoire was profiled, and TCRdb retains in-frame clones only, with some absent. In the table there are roughly 23,000 clones, 90% to 95% of which are singletons. The sample consisted of lymph node tissue, taken from a patient treated with anti-PD-1 therapy. These receptors were taken from a female donor with metastatic renal cell carcinoma.

The gene calls are TRBV27 and TRBJ2-7, with D possibly being TRBD2 (6 bases). Trimming took 2 bases from V and 5 from J, leaving 10 bases between them. This CDR3 has 13 residues. Germline CDR1 MNHEY, CDR2 SMNVEV (reference sequence). The CDR3 region is CASSLGGSNEQYF. The CDR3 region has the DNA TGTGCCAGCAGTTTAGGAGGGAGCAACGAGCAGTACTTC.

The chain links TRBV19 to TRBJ1-4, with TRBD1 identical over 7 bases. The CDR3 is 16 amino acids. Germline V gives CDR1 LNHDA, CDR2 SQIVND (reference sequence). With V trimmed by 3 bases and J by 7 bases, 11 bases remained unmatched. Here the CDR3 reads CASSMHQTGSREKLFF. DNA of the CDR3: TGTGCCAGTAGTATGCACCAGACAGGGTCTCGTGAAAAACTGTTTTTT.

The chain links TRBV6-5 to TRBJ1-2; no firm D call. Germline V gives CDR1 MNHEY, CDR2 SVGAGI. The CDR3 contains 12 residues. The ends were cut back, 5 bases at V and 5 bases at J, with 9 bases in the middle. CDR3 in amino acids: CASSPGAYGYTF. The DNA for the CDR3 is TGTGCCAGCAGTCCGGGAGCTTATGGCTACACCTTC.

The chain recombines TRBV5-6 with TRBJ1-2; TRBD1 is a possible D gene (6 bases). Germline lookup yields CDR1 SGHDT and CDR2 YYEEEE. Trimming left V 6 bases short and J 4 bases short, with 22 bases between. The CDR3 is made up of 16 amino acids. For the CDR3, the DNA is TGTGCCAGCACGATTGGGGGGGCCTATCTAGGCTATGGCTACACCTTC. Its protein is CASTIGGAYLGYGYTF.

V gene TRBV29-1 combines with J gene TRBJ2-3; 7 positions match TRBD2. Unmatched junction bases numbered 12, after V lost 4 bases and J lost 2 bases. The CDR3 covers 16 residues. Germline V gene sequence: CDR1 SQVTM, CDR2 ANQGSEA. DNA for the CDR3: TGCAGCGTTGTCGGAGGGACTAAGGGGATCACAGATACGCAGTATTTT. Protein: CSVVGGTKGITDTQYF.

The chain recombines TRBV2 with TRBJ1-5; D is uncertain. The CDR3 extends over 13 amino acids. V lost 3 bases and J 10 bases, leaving 13 bases between the germline ends. Germline values: CDR1 SNHLY, CDR2 FYNNEI. Written as DNA, the CDR3 is TGTGCCAGCAGTGAGAGAAGCTATAAACCCCAGCATTTT. It encodes CASSERSYKPQHF.

The CDR3 loop reads CAISDPTGGDEKLFF. For the CDR3, the DNA is TGTGCCATCAGTGACCCGACAGGGGGTGATGAAAAACTGTTTTTT. The chain is built from TRBV10-3 and TRBJ1-4; TRBD1 matches at 9 bases. J was trimmed by 6 bases and V by 3 bases; bases with no gene match: 5. Germline CDR1 ENHRY, CDR2 SYGVKD. The CDR3 spans 15 residues.

The chain has TRBV12-1 and TRBJ1-5; the DNA was not used to check the table's D call, TRBD1. TRBV12-1 is a pseudogene locus. CDR3 length equals 18 residues. Here the CDR3 reads CASSFVGRGQAYNQPQHF. The CDR3 bases are TGTGCCAGCAGCTTTGTAGGCAGGGGGCAGGCCTACAATCAGCCCCAGCATTTT.

The J gene is TRBJ2-1, the V gene TRBV29-1; D is unresolved. The CDR3 is made up of 15 amino acids. With 0 bases removed from V and 0 bases from J, the gap between germline ends came to 9 bases. CDR1 is SQVTM and CDR2 is ANQGSEA in the germline V gene. CDR3: CSVEDHGGSYNEQFF. The CDR3, as DNA: TGCAGCGTTGAAGATCATGGCGGCTCCTACAATGAGCAGTTCTTC.

In DNA form, the CDR3 reads TGTGCCAGTAGTCATTCCTCGGGCAAACGCAATCAGCCCCAGCATTTT. This translates into CASSHSSGKRNQPQHF. The chain combines TRBV19 with TRBJ1-5, with D unresolved. The CDR3 is 16 residues long. V shed 5 bases and J shed 2 bases, with 16 bases lying between them. In germline, CDR1 is LNHDA, CDR2 SQIVND (reference sequence).

The chain uses TRBV7-8 and TRBJ2-1; D unresolved. V was shortened by 7 bases and J by 0 bases, with 31 bases between the two germline ends. The CDR3 extends over 21 amino acids. The germline V gene has CDR1 SGHVS and CDR2 FQNEAQ. CDR3 amino acids: CASMLSGVARLDIRSYNEQFF. In nucleotides, the CDR3 is TGTGCCAGCATGTTATCTGGGGTGGCACGTCTCGACATCCGCTCCTACAATGAGCAGTTCTTC. Using reference TRBV7-8 and TRBJ2-1 for the parts outside the CDR3, the full variable domain is GAGVSQSPRYKVAKRGQDVALRCDPISGHVSLFWYQQALGQGPEFLTYFQNEAQLDKSGLPSDRFFAERPEGSVSTLKIQRTQQEDSAVYLCASMLSGVARLDIRSYNEQFFGPGTRLTVL.

This chain uses TRBV9 with TRBJ2-7; the D is unclear. Germline values: CDR1 SGDLS, CDR2 YYNGEE. This CDR3 contains 13 residues. Trimming took 0 bases from V and 1 from J, leaving 5 bases between them. The CDR3, as DNA: TGTGCCAGCAGCGTAGGGAATTCCTACGAGCAGTACTTC. Protein product: CASSVGNSYEQYF.

This clone was picked up one time. V and J are TRBV7-6 and TRBJ1-1; D gene ambiguous. The V and J ends lost 0 bases and 7 bases respectively, with 9 bases between them. Germline values: CDR1 SGHVS, CDR2 FNYEAQ. This CDR3 is 13 amino acids long. The CDR3 nucleotides read TGTGCCAGCAGCTTAGCAGGCCCACATGAAGCTTTCTTT. This encodes CASSLAGPHEAFF.

V gene TRBV10-3 combines with J gene TRBJ1-2; D may be TRBD1 (5 bases). Germline V gene lookup returns CDR1 ENHRY and CDR2 SYGVKD. The CDR3 consists of 15 residues. Trimming shortened V by 6 bases and J by 4 bases, and 18 bases separated the two germline ends. The CDR3 spells CAISPFDQGGYGYTF. In nucleotides, the CDR3 is TGTGCCATCAGCCCTTTCGATCAGGGAGGCTATGGCTACACCTTC.

The CDR3 reads CASSSRTGNTEAFF. For the CDR3, the DNA is TGTGCCAGCAGCTCCCGGACAGGGAACACTGAAGCTTTCTTT. The gene calls are TRBV7-9 and TRBJ1-1; 7 positions agree with TRBD1. The V gene end was trimmed by 4 bases and the J gene end by 1 base; junction bases not matched to a gene: 3. There are 14 residues in the CDR3. The V gene's germline CDR1 is SEHNR and CDR2 FQNEAQ (reference sequence).

This chain links TRBV11-3 with TRBJ2-2, with 12 bases lining up with TRBD2. Trimming took 5 bases from V and 5 from J; bases not matched to a gene: 12. This CDR3 comprises 18 residues. CDR1 SGHNT and CDR2 YENEEA come from the germline V gene. This chain's CDR3 is CASSPGTSGPYWTGELFF. CDR3 nucleotide sequence: TGTGCCAGCAGCCCCGGGACTAGCGGGCCTTATTGGACCGGGGAGCTGTTTTTT.

The gene calls are TRBV5-5 and TRBJ1-1; 7 nucleotides line up with TRBD1. The CDR3 extends over 14 amino acids. Looked up from germline, CDR1 is SGHKS and CDR2 is YYEKEE (reference sequence). The V segment lost 0 bases and the J segment 4 bases; nucleotides outside the gene matches: 3. The chain's CDR3 is CASSLGQGGTEAFF. CDR3 coding DNA: TGTGCCAGCAGCTTGGGACAGGGTGGCACTGAAGCTTTCTTT.

The rearrangement uses TRBV4-2 and TRBJ2-2; TRBD2 matches 9 bases. Germline V gene lookup returns CDR1 LGHNA and CDR2 YNFKEQ. The CDR3 loop spans 17 amino acids. Trimming removed 3 bases from V and 0 bases from J; junction bases left unmatched: 5. The CDR3 reads CASSHPIAGANTGELFF. In DNA form, the CDR3 reads TGTGCCAGCAGCCATCCTATAGCGGGGGCGAACACCGGGGAGCTGTTTTTT.

J is TRBJ1-4 and V is TRBV27; D unresolved. The ends were cut back, 2 bases at V and 5 bases at J, with 21 bases in the middle. The CDR3 totals 18 residues. The germline CDR1 and CDR2 sequences are MNHEY and SMNVEV (reference sequence). CDR3 nucleotide sequence: TGTGCCAGCAGTTTAAGAGGGTCGAGGTGGGCAGTAAATGAAAAACTGTTTTTT. This codes for CASSLRGSRWAVNEKLFF.

V usage is TRBV5-6 and J usage is TRBJ1-5; D is unclear. CDR1 and CDR2 from the germline V gene are SGHDT and YYEEEE. CDR3 length equals 13 residues. The V and J ends lost 5 bases and 0 bases respectively, with 6 bases between them. The CDR3 loop is CASSYYSNQPQHF. CDR3 DNA: TGTGCCAGCAGTTACTATAGCAATCAGCCCCAGCATTTT.

The V gene is TRBV27, the J gene TRBJ2-7, with a tentative D call TRBD1 (6 bases). The CDR3 is 13 amino acids. CDR1 is MNHEY and CDR2 is SMNVEV in the germline V gene (reference sequence). Trimming removed 4 bases from V and 2 bases from J, with 9 bases in between. The chain's CDR3 is CASSYRVPYEQYF. The CDR3, as DNA: TGTGCCAGCAGTTACAGGGTTCCCTACGAGCAGTACTTC.

The chain has TRBV28 and TRBJ1-1; no clear D gene. This CDR3 spans 14 amino acids. Germline V gene lookup returns CDR1 MDHEN and CDR2 SYDVKM. The V end was cut by 2 bases, the J end by 0 bases, with 7 bases between. CDR3: CASSLTRMNTEAFF. For the CDR3, the DNA is TGTGCCAGCAGTTTAACAAGGATGAACACTGAAGCTTTCTTT.

The chain carries TRBV5-1 and TRBJ2-3; the match to TRBD2 covers 7 bases. The CDR3 covers 15 residues. Germline values: CDR1 SGHRS, CDR2 YFSETQ. The V and J ends lost 4 bases and 6 bases, in that order; junction bases with no gene match: 11. CDR3 region: CASSGGTKTPDTQYF. In DNA form, the CDR3 reads TGCGCCAGCAGCGGAGGGACTAAAACCCCGGATACGCAGTATTTT.

This rearrangement joins TRBV7-8 to TRBJ1-2; D is perhaps TRBD1 (5 bases). The CDR3 totals 15 residues. The V end lost 8 bases, the J end lost 3 bases, and 19 bases lay between the germline ends. Germline CDR1 and CDR2: SGHVS and FQNEAQ. CDR3 residues: CASRRGGERDYGYTF. The CDR3 DNA is TGTGCCAGCCGTCGGGGGGGGGAAAGAGACTATGGCTACACCTTC.

The chain carries TRBV11-2 and TRBJ1-5; 8 nucleotides match TRBD1. V shed 3 bases and J 1 base; nucleotides not matched to a gene: 2. Germline V gene data show CDR1 as SGHAT and CDR2 as FQNNGV. The CDR3 spans 15 residues. The CDR3 sequence: CASSFGQGSNQPQHF. In DNA form, the CDR3 reads TGTGCCAGCAGCTTCGGACAGGGCAGCAATCAGCCCCAGCATTTT.

The J gene is TRBJ1-6, the V gene TRBV14; no clear D. The CDR3 runs to 15 residues. V shed 1 base and J shed 7 bases, with 11 bases lying between them. Germline V lookup: CDR1 SGHDN, CDR2 FVKESK. The CDR3 nucleotides are TGTGCCAGCAGCCAAGGGGCTGGCGCAAATTCACCCCTCCACTTT. This codes for CASSQGAGANSPLHF.

As DNA, the CDR3 is TGTGCCAGCAGCGTGCACCCTTCTGGCTACACCTTC. Translated: CASSVHPSGYTF. This chain connects TRBV28 to TRBJ1-2; unclear D gene. The CDR3 sequence is 12 residues long. Trimming pared 6 bases from V and 7 bases from J, leaving 12 bases between. CDR1 and CDR2 (germline): MDHEN, SYDVKM.

The chain recombines TRBV29-1 with TRBJ1-1; D call uncertain. Trimming took off 1 base at V and 11 bases at J, with 14 bases between the two ends. Per germline, CDR1 SQVTM and CDR2 ANQGSEA. This CDR3 has 12 residues. The chain's CDR3 is CSVEGAPDLAFF. The DNA of the CDR3 is TGCAGCGTTGAAGGTGCCCCGGATTTGGCTTTCTTT. Full variable domain (missing parts from reference TRBV29-1 and TRBJ1-1): SAVISQKPSRDICQRGTSLTIQCQVDSQVTMMFWYRQQPGQSLTLIATANQGSEATYESGFVIDKFPISRPNLTFSTLTVSNMSPEDSSIYLCSVEGAPDLAFFGQGTRLTVV.

The chain employs TRBV28 and TRBJ2-5; maybe TRBD2 (6 bases). Trimming shortened V by 3 bases and J by 1 base, and 9 bases separated the two germline ends. This CDR3 spans 14 amino acids. CDR1 and CDR2 from the germline V gene are MDHEN and SYDVKM. Written as DNA, the CDR3 is TGTGCCAGCAGTTTGTTGGGACTCCAAGAGACCCAGTACTTC. This sequence encodes CASSLLGLQETQYF.

The gene calls are TRBV7-9 and TRBJ1-1; 8 bases agree with TRBD1. CDR1 SEHNR and CDR2 FQNEAQ come from the germline V gene (reference sequence). The trim removed 6 bases at V and 6 bases at J, leaving 12 bases unmatched. This CDR3 spans 15 amino acids. Here the CDR3 DNA reads TGTGCCAGCAGTTACACAGGGGGAATAATTGCTGAAGCTTTCTTT. Protein product: CASSYTGGIIAEAFF. The entire variable domain, with the rest obtained from reference TRBV7-9 and TRBJ1-1, is as follows: DTGVSQNPRHKITKRGQNVTFRCDPISEHNRLYWYRQTLGQGPEFLTYFQNEAQLEKSRLLSDRFSAERPKGSFSTLEIQRTEQGDSAMYLCASSYTGGIIAEAFFGQGTRLTVV.

V and J are TRBV2 and TRBJ2-1, with TRBD2 matching 10 bases. In germline, CDR1 is SNHLY, CDR2 FYNNEI. CDR3 length: 16 residues. The trim removed 3 bases at V and 2 bases at J, leaving 4 bases unmatched. The CDR3 sequence: CASSDVGLAAYNEQFF. The CDR3 DNA reads TGTGCCAGCAGTGATGTCGGACTAGCGGCCTACAATGAGCAGTTCTTC.

The CDR3 DNA sequence: TGTGCCAGCAGCTTAGACGGGGGACTTAGCAATCAGCCCCAGCATTTT. It codes for CASSLDGGLSNQPQHF. V gene TRBV7-9 combines with J gene TRBJ1-5; a weak D match, TRBD1 (5 bases). In germline, CDR1 is SEHNR, CDR2 FQNEAQ (reference sequence). V was pared by 1 base and J by 0 bases, with 10 bases between. This CDR3 is built from 16 residues.